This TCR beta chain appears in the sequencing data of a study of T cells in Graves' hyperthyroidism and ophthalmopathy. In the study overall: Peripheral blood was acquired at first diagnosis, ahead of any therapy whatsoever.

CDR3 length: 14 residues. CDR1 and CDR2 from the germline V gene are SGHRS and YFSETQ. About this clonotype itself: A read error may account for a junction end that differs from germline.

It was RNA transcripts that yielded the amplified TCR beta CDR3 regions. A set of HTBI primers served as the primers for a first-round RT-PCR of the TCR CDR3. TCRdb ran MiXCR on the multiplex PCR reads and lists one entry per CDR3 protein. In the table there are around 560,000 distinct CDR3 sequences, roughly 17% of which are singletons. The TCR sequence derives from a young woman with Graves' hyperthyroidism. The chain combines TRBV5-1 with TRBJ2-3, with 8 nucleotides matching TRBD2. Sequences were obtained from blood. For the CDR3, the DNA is TGTGCCAGCACCCGAGCGGGAGATACAGATACGCAGTATTTT. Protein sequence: CASTRAGDTDTQYF.